This entry lists 26 T cell receptor beta chains sequenced from one sample in a study of blood T cell repertoires in COVID-19. TCRdb keeps only in-frame clones here, not all; method: immunoSEQ multiplex PCR. This table has under 200,000 clones, 88% appearing once. Material: peripheral blood. The receptors were sampled from a man in his 70s with active or convalescent COVID-19.

This clone was counted a single time. This chain connects TRBV5-4 to TRBJ2-1; D is perhaps TRBD2 (5 bases). Germline assignment: CDR1 SGHNT and CDR2 YYREEE (reference sequence). The CDR3 has 13 amino acids. Trimming removed 1 base from V and 7 bases from J, with 9 bases in between. The chain's CDR3 is CASSLPPGNEQFF. The CDR3 DNA reads TGTGCCAGCAGCTTGCCCCCGGGGAATGAGCAGTTCTTC.

This chain uses TRBV11-2 with TRBJ1-4; 11 bases line up with TRBD1. The trim removed 5 bases at V and 10 bases at J, leaving 3 bases unmatched. CDR1 and CDR2 (germline): SGHAT, FQNNGV. The CDR3 is 13 amino acids. The CDR3 nucleotides are TGTGCCAGCAGCCCAGGACAGGGGGCAAAACTGTTTTTT. This codes for CASSPGQGAKLFF. Based on the CDR3 plus reference TRBV11-2 and TRBJ1-4, the full variable domain is EAGVAQSPRYKIIEKRQSVAFWCNPISGHATLYWYQQILGQGPKLLIQFQNNGVVDDSQLPKDRFSAERLKGVDSTLKIQPAKLEDSAVYLCASSPGQGAKLFFGSGTQLSVL.

The V call is TRBV13, the J call TRBJ2-5; the D is unclear. The germline CDR1 and CDR2 sequences are PRHDT and FYEKMQ (reference sequence). CDR3 length: 11 residues. V was pared by 5 bases and J by 2 bases, with 3 bases between. This CDR3 is CASSTQETQYF. In DNA form, the CDR3 reads TGTGCCAGCAGCACACAAGAGACCCAGTACTTC.

This clone was seen a few times. This chain uses TRBV7-8 with TRBJ2-7; a possible D gene is TRBD1 (5 bases). This CDR3 region has 12 residues. The ends were cut back, 3 bases at V and 6 bases at J, with 9 bases in the middle. Per germline, CDR1 SGHVS and CDR2 FQNEAQ. The CDR3 is CASSLGLSEQYF. As DNA, the CDR3 is TGTGCCAGCAGCTTGGGGCTTTCCGAGCAGTACTTC.

This rearrangement joins TRBV6-5 to TRBJ2-7; TRBD1 matches 11 bases. CDR1 and CDR2 from the germline V gene are MNHEY and SVGAGI. The J segment lost 6 bases and the V segment lost 6 bases, leaving 7 bases of the junction unmatched. The CDR3 loop spans 14 amino acids. As DNA, the CDR3 is TGTGCCAGCAGACCGGGACAGGGGGTTGCCGAGCAGTACTTC. It codes for CASRPGQGVAEQYF.

The J gene is TRBJ1-2, the V gene TRBV6-6; 8 nucleotides agree with TRBD1. Germline assignment: CDR1 MNHNY and CDR2 SVGAGI (reference sequence). V shed 5 bases and J 6 bases; nucleotides not matched to a gene: 8. This CDR3 region has 14 residues. Here the CDR3 reads CASSKQGGRDGYTF. In DNA form, the CDR3 reads TGTGCCAGCAGTAAACAGGGGGGGCGAGATGGCTACACCTTC.

The V and J genes are TRBV5-1 and TRBJ1-4, with 8 bases fitting TRBD1. The CDR3 is made up of 14 amino acids. The germline CDR1 and CDR2 sequences are SGHRS and YFSETQ. The ends lost 4 bases at V and 7 bases at J; junction bases unmatched: 6. The CDR3 reads CASSPGGSGEKLFF. CDR3 coding DNA: TGCGCCAGCAGCCCAGGGGGCTCGGGTGAAAAACTGTTTTTT.

The chain combines TRBV19 with TRBJ1-4; D perhaps matches TRBD1 (5 bases). CDR3 size: 16 residues. Germline lookup yields CDR1 LNHDA and CDR2 SQIVND (reference sequence). The germline V and J ends were trimmed by 3 bases and 0 bases, with 11 bases remaining between them. In DNA, the CDR3 is TGTGCCAGTAGTATCCCCCGACAGTCAACTAATGAAAAACTGTTTTTT. Translated, it gives CASSIPRQSTNEKLFF.

The chain has TRBV28 and TRBJ1-1, with 7 bases aligning to TRBD1. The CDR3 contains 15 residues. Germline V lookup: CDR1 MDHEN, CDR2 SYDVKM. With 6 bases clipped from V and 4 bases from J, the junction kept 11 bases outside the gene matches. The CDR3 nucleotides read TGTGCCAGCAGACCCCATACAGGGGCCACCACTGAAGCTTTCTTT. Protein sequence: CASRPHTGATTEAFF.

This rearrangement joins TRBV7-2 to TRBJ1-1; D is uncertain. This CDR3 has 15 residues. V shed 0 bases and J shed 4 bases, with 12 bases lying between them. In germline, CDR1 is SGHTA, CDR2 FQGNSA. CDR3 in DNA: TGTGCCAGCAGCTTAGCGAGCGGGGTGAGCACTGAAGCTTTCTTT. Translated, it gives CASSLASGVSTEAFF.

The chain couples TRBV7-6 to TRBJ2-1; perhaps TRBD2 as D (7 bases). Germline CDR1 SGHVS, CDR2 FNYEAQ. The CDR3 sequence is 16 residues long. Trimming pared 2 bases from V and 5 bases from J, leaving 16 bases between. The CDR3 DNA is TGTGCCAGCAGCTTATTAGGGGGGGCGGTAGACAATGAGCAGTTCTTC. As protein: CASSLLGGAVDNEQFF. Together with reference TRBV7-6 and TRBJ2-1, the CDR3 gives the full variable domain: GAGVSQSPRYKVTKRGQDVALRCDPISGHVSLYWYRQALGQGPEFLTYFNYEAQQDKSGLPNDRFSAERPEGSISTLTIQRTEQRDSAMYRCASSLLGGAVDNEQFFGPGTRLTVL.

There are a few counts of this clone. This chain uses TRBV18 with TRBJ2-3; 8 bases line up with TRBD2. This CDR3 is 15 amino acids long. J was trimmed by 3 bases and V by 1 base; bases with no gene match: 3. In germline, CDR1 is KGHSH, CDR2 LQKENI. CDR3 residues: CASSPLAGRTDTQYF. The DNA for the CDR3 is TGTGCCAGCTCACCACTAGCGGGGCGGACAGATACGCAGTATTTT.

The chain recombines TRBV6-5 with TRBJ1-5; D unclear. Germline V gives CDR1 MNHEY, CDR2 SVGAGI. Between the trimmed V and J ends, which lost 6 bases and 1 base, there was a span of 4 bases. The CDR3 length is 12 residues. The CDR3 DNA reads as TGTGCCAGCAGCACAAGCAATCAGCCCCAGCATTTT. It yields the protein CASSTSNQPQHF.

The chain has TRBV6-5 and TRBJ1-2; 9 bases align to TRBD1. Germline V gene lookup returns CDR1 MNHEY and CDR2 SVGAGI. The CDR3 sequence is 14 residues long. Germline trimming cut 4 bases from V and 5 bases from J; bases unmatched to any gene: 5. For the CDR3, the DNA is TGTGCCAGCAGTTCAGGGACAGGGATTTATGGCTACACCTTC. As protein: CASSSGTGIYGYTF.

The genes are TRBV3-1 (or the pseudogene TRBV3-2) and TRBJ2-7; 8 bases are a match to TRBD1. V lost 1 base to trimming and J lost 3 bases; unmatched junction nucleotides: 14. This CDR3 is 18 amino acids long. Germline V CDR1 and CDR2: LGHDT, YNNKEL (reference sequence). CDR3 DNA: TGTGCCAGCAGCCAAGTTGCCCTAACCGGGACAGGCCACTACGAGCAGTACTTC. Amino acids: CASSQVALTGTGHYEQYF.

This rearrangement joins TRBV28 to TRBJ2-7; a weak D match, TRBD2 (6 bases). In germline, CDR1 is MDHEN, CDR2 SYDVKM. The length of the CDR3 is 12 residues. V was trimmed by 8 bases and J by 2 bases, leaving 10 bases between them. The chain's CDR3 is CASGGDPYEQYF. CDR3 coding DNA: TGTGCCAGCGGAGGGGACCCCTACGAGCAGTACTTC.

The V call is TRBV9, the J call TRBJ2-1; 12 bases match TRBD1. CDR3 length: 14 amino acids. The V segment lost 3 bases and the J segment 9 bases; nucleotides outside the gene matches: 4. Germline values: CDR1 SGDLS, CDR2 YYNGEE. The CDR3 region is CASSARDRGPEQFF. CDR3 nucleotides: TGTGCCAGCAGCGCGAGGGACAGGGGGCCTGAGCAGTTCTTC.

The genes are TRBV28 and TRBJ2-7, with 7 positions matching TRBD1. The V and J ends lost 2 bases and 2 bases, in that order; junction bases with no gene match: 3. The CDR3 is made up of 14 amino acids. Germline CDR1 MDHEN, CDR2 SYDVKM. This chain's CDR3 is CASSLGTVPYEQYF. As DNA, the CDR3 is TGTGCCAGCAGTTTAGGGACAGTGCCCTACGAGCAGTACTTC.

This clone was counted only a few times. The CDR3 nucleotides are TGTGCCAGCAGTTTCGCTGCGGGAAGGGGCGAGCAGTACTTC. This codes for CASSFAAGRGEQYF. V is TRBV6-2 or TRBV6-3 and J is TRBJ2-7; a possible D gene is TRBD2 (6 bases). V was pared by 4 bases and J by 6 bases, with 16 bases between. From germline, CDR1 is MNHEY and CDR2 SVGEGT. This CDR3 contains 14 residues.

The chain employs TRBV28 and TRBJ1-1; a possible D gene is TRBD1 (5 bases). The CDR3 extends over 15 amino acids. The V gene's germline CDR1 is MDHEN and CDR2 SYDVKM. V dropped 3 bases and J dropped 0 bases, with 11 bases sitting between them. CDR3 nucleotides: TGTGCCAGCAGTTTTAGTTCGGGGGTGAACACTGAAGCTTTCTTT. The encoded protein is CASSFSSGVNTEAFF.

The rearrangement uses TRBV5-1 and TRBJ1-2; 10 bases agree with TRBD1. The CDR3 runs to 18 residues. CDR1 SGHRS and CDR2 YFSETQ come from the germline V gene. The V gene end was trimmed by 3 bases and the J gene end by 0 bases; junction bases not matched to a gene: 11. CDR3 sequence: CASSSTLDRGRSNYGYTF. The CDR3 DNA sequence: TGCGCCAGCAGCTCGACACTAGACAGGGGGCGATCTAACTATGGCTACACCTTC.

This chain joins TRBV5-1 and TRBJ2-1, with a possible D match to TRBD1 (6 bases). Trimming took off 3 bases at V and 6 bases at J, with 16 bases between the two ends. The CDR3 has 15 amino acids. Germline assignment: CDR1 SGHRS and CDR2 YFSETQ. The CDR3 spells CASSSSQGGANEQFF. In DNA, the CDR3 is TGCGCCAGCAGCTCCTCGCAAGGGGGAGCCAATGAGCAGTTCTTC.

The CDR3 coding sequence is TGTGCCAGCAGCGTGGCAGCGGGAGGATCCCGCGATACGCAGTATTTT. This gives the protein CASSVAAGGSRDTQYF. The chain has TRBV9 and TRBJ2-3, with TRBD2 matching over 9 bases. Germline values: CDR1 SGDLS, CDR2 YYNGEE. The ends lost 2 bases at V and 6 bases at J; junction bases unmatched: 10. The CDR3 has 16 amino acids.

The rearrangement uses TRBV28 and TRBJ2-7; 9 nucleotides align to TRBD1. The V gene's germline CDR1 is MDHEN and CDR2 SYDVKM. The CDR3 is 13 residues long. This CDR3 is CAAEWDRVLEQYF. The CDR3 nucleotides read TGTGCGGCTGAGTGGGACAGGGTACTGGAGCAGTACTTC.

This clone was recorded a few times. V gene TRBV5-1 combines with J gene TRBJ2-3, with 11 bases matching TRBD2. The length of the CDR3 is 16 residues. Germline V gene data show CDR1 as SGHRS and CDR2 as YFSETQ. V lost 1 base to trimming and J lost 1 base; unmatched junction nucleotides: 2. This chain's CDR3 is CASSLSSGGGTDTQYF. The CDR3 DNA follows: TGCGCCAGCAGCTTGAGTAGCGGGGGGGGCACAGATACGCAGTATTTT. Combining the CDR3 with reference TRBV5-1 and TRBJ2-3 gives the whole variable domain KAGVTQTPRYLIKTRGQQVTLSCSPISGHRSVSWYQQTPGQGLQFLFEYFSETQRNKGNFPGRFSGRQFSNSRSEMNVSTLELGDSALYLCASSLSSGGGTDTQYFGPGTRLTVL.

This sequence joins TRBV5-1 and TRBJ2-5, with TRBD1 matching 9 bases. This CDR3 has 15 residues. The J segment lost 2 bases and the V segment lost 4 bases, leaving 6 bases of the junction unmatched. Germline V gene data show CDR1 as SGHRS and CDR2 as YFSETQ. This chain's CDR3 is CASSTSGTGQETQYF. Here the CDR3 DNA reads TGCGCCAGCAGCACCTCCGGGACAGGGCAAGAGACCCAGTACTTC.